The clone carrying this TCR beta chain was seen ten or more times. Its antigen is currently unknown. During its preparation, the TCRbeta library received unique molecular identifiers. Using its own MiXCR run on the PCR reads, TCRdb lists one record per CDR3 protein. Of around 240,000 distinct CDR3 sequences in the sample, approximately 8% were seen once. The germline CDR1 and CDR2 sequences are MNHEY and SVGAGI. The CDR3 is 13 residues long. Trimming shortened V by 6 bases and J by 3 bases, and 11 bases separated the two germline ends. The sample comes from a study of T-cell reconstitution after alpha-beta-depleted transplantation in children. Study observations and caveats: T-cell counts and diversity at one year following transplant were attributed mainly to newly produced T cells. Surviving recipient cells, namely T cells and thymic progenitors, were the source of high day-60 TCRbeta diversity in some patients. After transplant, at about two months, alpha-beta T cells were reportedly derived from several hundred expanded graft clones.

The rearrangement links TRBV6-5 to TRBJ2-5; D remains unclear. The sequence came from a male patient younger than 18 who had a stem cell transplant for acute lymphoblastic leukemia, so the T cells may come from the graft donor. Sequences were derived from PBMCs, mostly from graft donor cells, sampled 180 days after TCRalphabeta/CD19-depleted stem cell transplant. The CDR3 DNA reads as TGTGCCAGCAGGATCTTACTCGAAGAGACCCAGTACTTC. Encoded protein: CASRILLEETQYF.